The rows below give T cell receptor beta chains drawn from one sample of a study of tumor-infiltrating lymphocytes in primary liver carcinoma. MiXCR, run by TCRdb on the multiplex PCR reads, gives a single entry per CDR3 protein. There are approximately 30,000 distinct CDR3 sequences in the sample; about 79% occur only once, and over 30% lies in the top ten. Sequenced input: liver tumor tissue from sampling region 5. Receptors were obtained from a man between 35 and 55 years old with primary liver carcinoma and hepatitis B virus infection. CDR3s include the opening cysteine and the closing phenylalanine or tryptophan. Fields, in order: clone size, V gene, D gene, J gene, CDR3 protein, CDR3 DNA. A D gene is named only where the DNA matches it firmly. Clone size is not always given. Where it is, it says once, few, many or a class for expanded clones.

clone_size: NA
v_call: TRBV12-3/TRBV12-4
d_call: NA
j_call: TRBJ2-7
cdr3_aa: CASTLLSYEQYF
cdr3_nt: TGTGCCAGCACTCTACTCTCCTACGAGCAGTACTTC

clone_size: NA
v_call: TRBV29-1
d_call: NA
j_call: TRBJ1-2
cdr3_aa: CSAIQGNGHTF
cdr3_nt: TGCAGCGCTATCCAAGGGAATGGCCACACCTTC

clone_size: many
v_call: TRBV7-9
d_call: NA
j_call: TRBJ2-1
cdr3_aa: CASSLRENEQFF
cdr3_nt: TGTGCCAGCAGCTTACGGGAGAATGAGCAGTTCTTC

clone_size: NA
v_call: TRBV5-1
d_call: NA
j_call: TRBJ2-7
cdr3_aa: CADSLVGGGAGQSYEQYF
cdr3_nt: TGCGCCGACAGCTTGGTTGGCGGTGGCGCGGGACAGTCCTACGAGCAGTACTTC

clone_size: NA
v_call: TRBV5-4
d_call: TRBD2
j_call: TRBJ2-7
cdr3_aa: CANRSDRGSLYEQYF
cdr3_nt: TGTGCCAACAGATCGGATCGCGGGAGCCTCTACGAGCAGTACTTC

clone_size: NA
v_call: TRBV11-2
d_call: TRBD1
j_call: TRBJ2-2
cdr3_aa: CASSMDRAATGKLFF
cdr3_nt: TGTGCCAGCAGCATGGACAGGGCCGCCACCGGGAAGCTGTTTTTC

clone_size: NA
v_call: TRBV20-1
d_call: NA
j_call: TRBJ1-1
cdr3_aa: CSARWTEGNTEAFF
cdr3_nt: TGCAGTGCTAGATGGACAGAAGGGAACACTGAAGCTTTCTTT

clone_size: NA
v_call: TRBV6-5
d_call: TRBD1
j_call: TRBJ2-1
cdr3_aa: CASSPKTGWNEQFF
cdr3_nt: TGTGCCAGCAGTCCAAAGACAGGGTGGAATGAGCAGTTCTTC

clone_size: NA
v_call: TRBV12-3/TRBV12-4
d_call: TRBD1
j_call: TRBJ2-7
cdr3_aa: CASNFRQGANYEQYF
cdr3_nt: TGTGCCAGCAATTTTCGACAGGGGGCGAACTACGAGCAGTACTTC

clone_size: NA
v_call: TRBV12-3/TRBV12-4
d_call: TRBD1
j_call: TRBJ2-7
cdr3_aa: CANSMGTGRSYEQYF
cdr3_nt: TGTGCCAATAGTATGGGGACAGGGAGGTCCTACGAGCAGTACTTC

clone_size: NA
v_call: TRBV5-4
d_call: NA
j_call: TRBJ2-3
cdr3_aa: CASSVLRLPGGMTSTDTQYF
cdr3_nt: TGTGCCAGCAGCGTTTTGCGACTACCAGGAGGGATGACTAGCACAGATACGCAGTATTTT

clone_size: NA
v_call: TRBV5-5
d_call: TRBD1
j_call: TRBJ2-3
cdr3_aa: CASSPGLTNGMTGFTDAQYF
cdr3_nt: TGTGCCAGCAGCCCCGGACTGACTAACGGGATGACAGGGTTCACAGATGCACAGTATTTT

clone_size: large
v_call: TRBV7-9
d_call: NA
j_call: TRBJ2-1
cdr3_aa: CASSLPYQGPKTNEQFF
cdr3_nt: TGTGCCAGCAGCTTACCATATCAGGGGCCTAAAACAAATGAGCAGTTCTTC

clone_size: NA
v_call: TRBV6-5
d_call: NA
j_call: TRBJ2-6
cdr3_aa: CAGSSAAGANVLTF
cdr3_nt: TGTGCCGGCAGTTCCGCCGCGGGGGCCAACGTCCTGACTTTC

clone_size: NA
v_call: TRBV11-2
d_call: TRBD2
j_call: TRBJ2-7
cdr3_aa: CTSSLDRLSGRYEQYF
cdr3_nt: TGTACCAGCAGCTTAGATAGGCTTAGCGGGAGGTACGAACAGTACTTC

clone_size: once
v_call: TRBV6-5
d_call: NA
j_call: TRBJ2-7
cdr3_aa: CASSQGQGTSSYEQYF
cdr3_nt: TGTGCCAGCAGTCAGGGTCAGGGGACCAGCTCCTACGAGCAGTACTTC

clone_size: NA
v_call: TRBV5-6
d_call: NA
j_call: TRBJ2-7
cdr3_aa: CASNLGGRTYERYF
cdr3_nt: TGTGCCAGCAACTTGGGCGGACGCACCTACGAGCGGTACTTC

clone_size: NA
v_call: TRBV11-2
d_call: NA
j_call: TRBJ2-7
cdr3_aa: CASRASVIYEQYF
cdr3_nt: TGTGCCAGCAGGGCATCAGTAATCTACGAGCAGTACTTC

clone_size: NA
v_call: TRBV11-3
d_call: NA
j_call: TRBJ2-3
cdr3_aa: CARSLVSGRTGTQYF
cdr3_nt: TGTGCCAGAAGCTTAGTGTCCGGGCGCACAGGTACGCAGTATTTT

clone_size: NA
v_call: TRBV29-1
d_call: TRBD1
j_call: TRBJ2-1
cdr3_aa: CSVRQGGNEQLF
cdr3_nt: TGCAGTGTTAGACAGGGTGGGAATGAGCAGCTCTTC

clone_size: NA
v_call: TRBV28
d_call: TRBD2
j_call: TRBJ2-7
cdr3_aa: CASSLLAGVYEQYF
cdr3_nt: TGTGCAAGCAGTCTCCTAGCGGGAGTCTACGAGCAGTACTTC

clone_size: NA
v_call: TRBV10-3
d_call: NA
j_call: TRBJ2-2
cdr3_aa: CAISGRDGTGELFF
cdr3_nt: TGTGCCATCAGTGGGCGGGACGGCACAGGGGAGCTATTTTTT

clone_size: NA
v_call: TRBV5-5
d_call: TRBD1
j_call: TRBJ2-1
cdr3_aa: CASTPGQGSYNLQFF
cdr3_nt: TGTGCCAGCACCCCTGGACAGGGTTCCTACAATTTGCAGTTCTTC

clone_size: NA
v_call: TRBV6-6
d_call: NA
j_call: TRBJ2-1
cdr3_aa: CASSYSYRDGEQFF
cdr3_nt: TGTGCTAGCAGTTACTCTTACAGGGATGGGGAGCAGTTCTTC

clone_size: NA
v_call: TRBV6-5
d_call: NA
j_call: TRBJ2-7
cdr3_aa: CASNLFSVSLAYEQYF
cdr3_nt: TGTGCCAGTAATCTCTTTAGCGTGAGCTTAGCCTACGAGCAGTACTTC

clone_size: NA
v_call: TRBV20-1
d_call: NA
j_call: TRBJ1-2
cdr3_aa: CSVSPVRAGVGGYTF
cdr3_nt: TGCAGTGTGTCCCCAGTCAGGGCAGGGGTCGGAGGCTACACCTTC

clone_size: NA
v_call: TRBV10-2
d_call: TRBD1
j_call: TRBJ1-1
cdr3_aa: CASRDRGANIEAFF
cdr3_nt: TGCGCCTCAAGGGACAGGGGGGCCAACATTGAAGCTTTCTTT

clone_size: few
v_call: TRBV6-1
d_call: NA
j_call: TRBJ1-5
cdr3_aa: CASSEEEGRVGNQPQHF
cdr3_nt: TGTGCCAGCAGTGAAGAGGAGGGGCGCGTGGGCAATCAGCCCCAGCATTTT

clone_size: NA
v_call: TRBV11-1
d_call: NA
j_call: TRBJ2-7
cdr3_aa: CASSRNLQSLEQNF
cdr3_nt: TGTGCTAGCAGCCGAAATTTACAGAGTCTCGAGCAGAATTTC

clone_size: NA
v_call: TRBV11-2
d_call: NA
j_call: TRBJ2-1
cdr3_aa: CACGLYRLVSEYFF
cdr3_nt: TGTGCCTGTGGCTTATACCGGCTAGTTAGTGAGTACTTCTTC

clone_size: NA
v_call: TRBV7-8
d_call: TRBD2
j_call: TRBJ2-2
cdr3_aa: CASSLRTSEANTGELFF
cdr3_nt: TGTGCCAGCAGCCTCCGGACTAGCGAGGCGAACACCGGGGAGCTGTTTTTT